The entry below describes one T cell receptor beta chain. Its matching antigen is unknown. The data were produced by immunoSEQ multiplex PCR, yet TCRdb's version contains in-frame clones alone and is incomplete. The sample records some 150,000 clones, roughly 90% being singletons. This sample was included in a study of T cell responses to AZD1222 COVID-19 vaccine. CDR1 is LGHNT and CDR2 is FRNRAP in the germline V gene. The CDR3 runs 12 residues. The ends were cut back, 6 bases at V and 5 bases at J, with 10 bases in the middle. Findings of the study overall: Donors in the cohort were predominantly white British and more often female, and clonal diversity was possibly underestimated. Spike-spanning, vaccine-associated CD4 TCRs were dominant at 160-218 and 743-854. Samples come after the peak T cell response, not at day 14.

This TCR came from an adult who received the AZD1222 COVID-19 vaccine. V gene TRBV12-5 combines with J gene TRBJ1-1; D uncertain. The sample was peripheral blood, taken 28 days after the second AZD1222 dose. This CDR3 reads CASGLQKTEAFF. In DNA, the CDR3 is TGTGCTAGTGGGCTACAGAAGACTGAAGCTTTCTTT. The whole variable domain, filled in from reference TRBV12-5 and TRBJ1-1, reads DARVTQTPRHKVTEMGQEVTMRCQPILGHNTVFWYRQTMMQGLELLAYFRNRAPLDDSGMPKDRFSAEMPDATLATLKIQPSEPRDSAVYFCASGLQKTEAFFGQGTRLTVV.